The entry below gives a single T cell receptor (beta chain) sequence along with its context. The antigen is unknown. Only in-frame clones appear in the TCRdb table, and some are missing; sequencing was by immunoSEQ multiplex PCR. This sample carries around 18,000 clones, approximately 82% of them seen once, and the ten largest clones take under 25%. This CDR3 has 16 residues. The sample is drawn from a study of lymphopenia after photon versus proton radiotherapy. Study-wide points: Under photons, naive T cells and diversity fell while effector/memory populations rose.

This sequence joins TRBV1 and TRBJ2-4; TRBD2 is the table's D call and was not checked against the DNA. TRBV1 is shown as a pseudogene. The TCR comes from a man between 65 and 79 years old with pancreatic cancer. Sequencing used peripheral blood, obtained from a patient treated with proton-based radiotherapy. The CDR3 protein is CTSSATSPVAKNIQYF. Here the CDR3 DNA reads TGCACCAGCAGCGCGACTAGTCCCGTAGCCAAAAACATTCAGTACTTC.